This T cell receptor (beta chain) emerged from a study of molecular identifiers for immune sequencing clone quantification. This clonotype is deemed medium-sized. What it binds is unknown. The study's findings and limits: Clonotypes surpassing 20 RNA copies contained over 99% of effector molecules, versus under 1% in naive cells. Reports indicate spiked Jurkat TCR RNA from one cell could be found among about a million naive cells.

The CDR3 has 14 amino acids. The trim removed 2 bases at V and 4 bases at J, leaving 5 bases unmatched. Germline V gene lookup returns CDR1 SQVTM and CDR2 ANQGSEA. TCRdb processed the PCR reads anew with MiXCR; each CDR3 protein has one entry. The sample yields some 11,000 distinct CDR3 sequences, roughly 16% seen once. This TCR derives from a human donor in good health. Some libraries in this study had Jurkat cell RNA spiked in. The genes are TRBV29-1 and TRBJ2-1; 7 nucleotides match TRBD2. The sample consisted of naive CD8+ T cells from blood, with Jurkat cell RNA spiked in. Sample subset: FACS-sorted CD8+CD4-CCR7+CD45RA+ naive T cells. CDR3 residues: CSVELAEIYNEQFF. The CDR3, as DNA: TGCAGCGTTGAACTAGCGGAGATTTACAATGAGCAGTTCTTC.